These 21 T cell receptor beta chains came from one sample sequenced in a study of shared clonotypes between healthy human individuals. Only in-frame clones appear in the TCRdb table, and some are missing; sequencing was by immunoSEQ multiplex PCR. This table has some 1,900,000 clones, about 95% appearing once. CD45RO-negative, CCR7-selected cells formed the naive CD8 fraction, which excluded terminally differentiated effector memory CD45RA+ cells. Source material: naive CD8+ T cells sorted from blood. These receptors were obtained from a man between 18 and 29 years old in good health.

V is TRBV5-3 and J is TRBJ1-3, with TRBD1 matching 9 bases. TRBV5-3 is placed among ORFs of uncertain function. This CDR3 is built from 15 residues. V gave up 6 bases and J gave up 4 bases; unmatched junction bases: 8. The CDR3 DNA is TGTGCCAGAAACCCGGGACAGGGTGCCGGAAACACCATATATTTT. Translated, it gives CARNPGQGAGNTIYF.

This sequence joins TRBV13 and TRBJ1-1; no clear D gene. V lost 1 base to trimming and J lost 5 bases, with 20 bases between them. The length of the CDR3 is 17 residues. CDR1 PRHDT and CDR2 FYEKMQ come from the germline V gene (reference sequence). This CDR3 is CASSLEIVEGAGTEAFF. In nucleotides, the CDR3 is TGTGCCAGCAGCTTAGAAATTGTTGAGGGCGCGGGGACTGAAGCTTTCTTT.

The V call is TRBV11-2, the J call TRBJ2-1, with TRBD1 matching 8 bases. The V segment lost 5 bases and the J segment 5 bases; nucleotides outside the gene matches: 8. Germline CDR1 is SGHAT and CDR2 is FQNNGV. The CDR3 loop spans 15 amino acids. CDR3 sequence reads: CASSPVETGDNEQFF. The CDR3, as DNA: TGTGCCAGCAGCCCAGTCGAGACAGGGGACAATGAGCAGTTCTTC.

The CDR3 spells CASSSTSGRAYEQYF. The DNA for the CDR3 is TGTGCCAGCAGCTCCACTAGCGGGAGGGCCTACGAGCAGTACTTC. J is TRBJ2-7 and V is TRBV6-5; TRBD2 matches 13 bases. The CDR3 consists of 15 residues. With 6 bases clipped from V and 2 bases from J, the junction kept 4 bases outside the gene matches. CDR1 is MNHEY, CDR2 SVGAGI, per germline.

DNA of the CDR3: TGTGCCAGCAGCTTAGAACCGACAGGGGACTACTCTGGGGCCAACGTCCTGACTTTC. Its protein product is CASSLEPTGDYSGANVLTF. The chain is built from TRBV7-6 and TRBJ2-6; TRBD1 might be the D (8 bases). Per germline, CDR1 SGHVS and CDR2 FNYEAQ. Trimming took 1 base from V and 0 from J, leaving 16 bases between them. This CDR3 has 19 residues.

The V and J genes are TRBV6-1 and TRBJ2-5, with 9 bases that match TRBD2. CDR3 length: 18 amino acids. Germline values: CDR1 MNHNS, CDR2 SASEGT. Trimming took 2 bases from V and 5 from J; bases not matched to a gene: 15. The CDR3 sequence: CASSESLIVAGDGETQYF. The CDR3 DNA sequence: TGTGCCAGCAGTGAATCCCTTATAGTAGCGGGGGATGGGGAGACCCAGTACTTC.

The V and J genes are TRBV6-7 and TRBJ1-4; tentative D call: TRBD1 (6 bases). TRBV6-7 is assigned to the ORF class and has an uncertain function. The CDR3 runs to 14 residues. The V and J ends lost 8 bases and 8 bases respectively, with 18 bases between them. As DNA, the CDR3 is TGTGCCAGCCACCCGGACAGAGGTAGGGAAAAACTGTTTTTT. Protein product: CASHPDRGREKLFF.

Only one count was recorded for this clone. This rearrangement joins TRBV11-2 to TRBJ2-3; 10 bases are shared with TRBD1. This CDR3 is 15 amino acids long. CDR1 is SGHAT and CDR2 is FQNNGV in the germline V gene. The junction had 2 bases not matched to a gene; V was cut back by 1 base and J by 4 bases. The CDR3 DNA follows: TGTGCCAGCAGCTTAGGCGGACAGGGGGCAGATACGCAGTATTTT. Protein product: CASSLGGQGADTQYF.

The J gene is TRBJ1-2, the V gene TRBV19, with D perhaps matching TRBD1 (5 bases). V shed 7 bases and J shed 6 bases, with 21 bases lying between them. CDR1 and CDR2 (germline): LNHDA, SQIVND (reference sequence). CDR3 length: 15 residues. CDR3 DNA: TGTGCCAGTAAAGACTCGGGAGGGGAGGGCCATGGCTACACCTTC. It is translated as CASKDSGGEGHGYTF.

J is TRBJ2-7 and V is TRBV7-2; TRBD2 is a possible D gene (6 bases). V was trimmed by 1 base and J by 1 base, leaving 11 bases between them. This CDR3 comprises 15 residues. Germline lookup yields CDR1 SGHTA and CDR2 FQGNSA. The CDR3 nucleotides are TGTGCCAGCAGCTTAGAAGAGCTAGCGTCCTACGAGCAGTACTTC. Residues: CASSLEELASYEQYF.

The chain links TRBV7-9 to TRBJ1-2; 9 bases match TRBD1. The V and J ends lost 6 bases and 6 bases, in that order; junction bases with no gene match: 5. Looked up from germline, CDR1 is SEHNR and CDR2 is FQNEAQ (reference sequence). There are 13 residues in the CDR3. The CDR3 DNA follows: TGTGCCAGCAGTCGACAGGGGGTAGATGGCTACACCTTC. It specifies CASSRQGVDGYTF.

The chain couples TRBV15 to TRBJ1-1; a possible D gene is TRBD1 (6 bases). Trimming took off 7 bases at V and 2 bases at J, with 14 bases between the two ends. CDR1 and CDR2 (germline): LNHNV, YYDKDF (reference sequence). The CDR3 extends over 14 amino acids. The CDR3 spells CATTLGHFNTEAFF. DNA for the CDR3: TGTGCCACCACCTTGGGACACTTCAACACTGAAGCTTTCTTT.

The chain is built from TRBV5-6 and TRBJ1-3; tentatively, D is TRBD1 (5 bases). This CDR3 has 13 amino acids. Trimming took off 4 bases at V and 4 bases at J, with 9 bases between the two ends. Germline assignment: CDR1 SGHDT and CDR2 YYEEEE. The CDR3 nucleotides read TGTGCCAGCAGCCCGGGGGTCGGAAACACCATATATTTT. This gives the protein CASSPGVGNTIYF.

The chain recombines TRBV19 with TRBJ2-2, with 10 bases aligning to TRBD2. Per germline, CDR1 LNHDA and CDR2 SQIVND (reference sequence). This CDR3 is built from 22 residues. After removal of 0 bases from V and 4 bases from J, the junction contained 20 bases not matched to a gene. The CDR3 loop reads CASSIDGGSGAGGPLGTGELFF. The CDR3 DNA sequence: TGTGCCAGTAGTATAGATGGCGGGTCGGGAGCGGGAGGGCCGCTGGGCACCGGGGAGCTGTTTTTT. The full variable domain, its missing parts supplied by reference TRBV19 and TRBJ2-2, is DGGITQSPKYLFRKEGQNVTLSCEQNLNHDAMYWYRQDPGQGLRLIYYSQIVNDFQKGDIAEGYSVSREKKESFPLTVTSAQKNPTAFYLCASSIDGGSGAGGPLGTGELFFGEGSRLTVL.

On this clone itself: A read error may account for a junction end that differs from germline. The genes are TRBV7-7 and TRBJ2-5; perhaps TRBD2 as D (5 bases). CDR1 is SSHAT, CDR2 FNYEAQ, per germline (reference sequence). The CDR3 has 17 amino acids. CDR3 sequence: CASSLNGFVDSKETQYF. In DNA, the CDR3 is TGTGCTAGCAGCTTAAACGGTTTCGTGGACTCGAAAGAGACCCAGTACTTC.

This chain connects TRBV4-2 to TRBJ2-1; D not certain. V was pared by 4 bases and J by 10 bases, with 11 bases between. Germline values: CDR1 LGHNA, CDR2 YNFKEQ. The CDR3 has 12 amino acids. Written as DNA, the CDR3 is TGTGCCAGCAGCCCCACCCTCGGGGAGCAGTTCTTC. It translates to CASSPTLGEQFF.

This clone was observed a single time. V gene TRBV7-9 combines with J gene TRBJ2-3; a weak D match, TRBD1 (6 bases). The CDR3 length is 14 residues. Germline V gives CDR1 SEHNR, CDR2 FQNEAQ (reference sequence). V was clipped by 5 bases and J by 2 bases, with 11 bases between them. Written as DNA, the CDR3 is TGTGCCAGCAGCCCGGACAGCTTCACAGATACGCAGTATTTT. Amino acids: CASSPDSFTDTQYF.

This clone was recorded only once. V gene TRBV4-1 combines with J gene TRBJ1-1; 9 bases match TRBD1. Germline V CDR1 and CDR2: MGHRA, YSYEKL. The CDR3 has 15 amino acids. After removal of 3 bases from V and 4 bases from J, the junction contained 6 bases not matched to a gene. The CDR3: CASSHIRQGGTEAFF. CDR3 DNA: TGCGCCAGCAGCCATATCCGACAGGGGGGCACTGAAGCTTTCTTT.

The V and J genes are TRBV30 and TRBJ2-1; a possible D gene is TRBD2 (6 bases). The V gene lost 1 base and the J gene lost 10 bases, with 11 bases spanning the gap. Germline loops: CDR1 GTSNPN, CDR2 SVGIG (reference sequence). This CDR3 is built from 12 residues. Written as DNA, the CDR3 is TGTGCCTGGAGTGAGGTTGCGGGAGAGCAGTTCTTC. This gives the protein CAWSEVAGEQFF. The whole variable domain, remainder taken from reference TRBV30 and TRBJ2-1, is SQTIHQWPATLVQPVGSPLSLECTVEGTSNPNLYWYRQAAGRGLQLLFYSVGIGQISSEVPQNLSASRPQDRQFILSSKKLLLSDSGFYLCAWSEVAGEQFFGPGTRLTVL.

The CDR3 DNA reads TGTGCCAGCAGCTTCTCCTCCCAGGACAGATCATATGGCTACACCTTC. Protein: CASSFSSQDRSYGYTF. J is TRBJ1-2 and V is TRBV7-9, with TRBD1 as a possible D gene (6 bases). CDR3 length: 16 amino acids. Germline V gene sequence: CDR1 SEHNR, CDR2 FQNEAQ (reference sequence). V dropped 3 bases and J dropped 5 bases, with 19 bases sitting between them.

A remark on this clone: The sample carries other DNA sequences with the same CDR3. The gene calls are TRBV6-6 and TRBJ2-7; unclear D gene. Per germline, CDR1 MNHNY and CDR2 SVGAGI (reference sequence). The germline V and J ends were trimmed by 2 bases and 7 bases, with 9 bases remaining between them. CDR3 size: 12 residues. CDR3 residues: CASSYGEGEQYF. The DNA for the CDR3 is TGTGCCAGCAGTTACGGCGAAGGGGAGCAGTACTTC.